The T cell receptor beta chain under discussion was sequenced for a study of molecular identifiers for immune sequencing clone quantification. CDR1 LNHDA and CDR2 SQIVND come from the germline V gene (reference sequence). The CDR3 has 14 amino acids. With 0 bases removed from V and 3 bases from J, the gap between germline ends came to 9 bases. This clonotype has only a few counts. In TCRdb, the PCR reads were re-called with MiXCR into one record per CDR3 protein. In the table there are about 640,000 distinct CDR3 sequences, 20% of which are singletons. This TCR came from a human donor in good health. Some libraries in this study had Jurkat cell RNA spiked in. What was sequenced was naive CD8+ T cells from blood, with Jurkat cell RNA spiked in. Stated subset: FACS-sorted CD8+CD4-CCR7+CD45RA+ naive T cells. V usage is TRBV19 and J usage is TRBJ2-7; D may be TRBD1 (6 bases). CDR3 loop: CASSIDQGGYEQYF. CDR3 sequence (DNA): TGTGCCAGTAGTATAGATCAAGGGGGCTACGAGCAGTACTTC.